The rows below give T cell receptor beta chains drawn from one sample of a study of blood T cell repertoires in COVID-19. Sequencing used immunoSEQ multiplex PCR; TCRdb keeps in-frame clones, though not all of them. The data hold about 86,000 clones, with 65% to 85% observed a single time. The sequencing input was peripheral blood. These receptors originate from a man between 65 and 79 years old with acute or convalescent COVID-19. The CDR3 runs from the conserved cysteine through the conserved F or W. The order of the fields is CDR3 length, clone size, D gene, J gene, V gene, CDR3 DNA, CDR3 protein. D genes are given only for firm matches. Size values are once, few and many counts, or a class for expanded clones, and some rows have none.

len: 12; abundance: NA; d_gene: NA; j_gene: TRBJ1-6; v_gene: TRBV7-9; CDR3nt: TGTGCCAGCAGCCCGGACACGGCACCCCTCCACTTT; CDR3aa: CASSPDTAPLHF
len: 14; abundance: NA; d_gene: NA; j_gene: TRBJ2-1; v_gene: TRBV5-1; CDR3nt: TGCGCCAGCAGGGGTACAGGGTTCTACAATGAGCAGTTCTTC; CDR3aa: CASRGTGFYNEQFF
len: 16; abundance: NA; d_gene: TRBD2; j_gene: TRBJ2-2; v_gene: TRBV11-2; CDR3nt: TGTGCCAGCAGCTTCACGGGAGGGAAGAACACCGGGGAGCTGTTTTTT; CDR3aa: CASSFTGGKNTGELFF
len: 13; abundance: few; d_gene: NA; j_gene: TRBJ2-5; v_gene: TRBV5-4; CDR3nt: TGTGCCAGCAGCTTCCCGGCCGGGGAGACCCAGTACTTC; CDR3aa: CASSFPAGETQYF
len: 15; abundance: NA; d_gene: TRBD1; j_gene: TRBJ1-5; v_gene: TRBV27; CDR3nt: TGTGCCAGCAGCCAAGAACCGGGACAGGGAGGGGCCCAGCATTTT; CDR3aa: CASSQEPGQGGAQHF
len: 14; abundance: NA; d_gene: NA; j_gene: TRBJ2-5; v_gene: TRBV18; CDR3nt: TGTGCCAGCTCACCATCCTACAGACAAGAGACCCAGTACTTC; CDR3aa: CASSPSYRQETQYF
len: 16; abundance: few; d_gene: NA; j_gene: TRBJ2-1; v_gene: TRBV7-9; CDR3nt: TGTGCCAGCAGCCTGGAGGGACTGCTGTCCTACAATGAGCAGTTCTTC; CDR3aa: CASSLEGLLSYNEQFF
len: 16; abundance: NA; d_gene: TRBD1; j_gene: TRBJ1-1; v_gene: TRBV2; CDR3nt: TGTGCCAGCAGTGAGGCAGGGGGCGGATGGAACACTGAAGCTTTCTTT; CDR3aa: CASSEAGGGWNTEAFF
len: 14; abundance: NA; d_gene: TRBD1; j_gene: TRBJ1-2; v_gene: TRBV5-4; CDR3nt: TGTGCCAGCAGCTTCGGGGACAGGGACTATGGCTACACCTTC; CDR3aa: CASSFGDRDYGYTF
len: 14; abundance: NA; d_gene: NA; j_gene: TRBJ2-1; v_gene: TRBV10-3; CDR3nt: TGTGCCATCACTTCCGGGGTTGGTTGGAATGAGCAGTTCTTC; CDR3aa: CAITSGVGWNEQFF
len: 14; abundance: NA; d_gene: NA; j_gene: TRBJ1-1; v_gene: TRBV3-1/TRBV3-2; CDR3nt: TGTGCCAGCAGCCTTTACCAGGGTGTAGCTGAAGCTTTCTTT; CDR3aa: CASSLYQGVAEAFF
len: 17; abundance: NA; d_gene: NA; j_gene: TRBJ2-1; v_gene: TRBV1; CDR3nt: TGCACCAGCAGCCAAGATGTTCAGCGGGGGGGGTACAATGAGCAGTTCTTC; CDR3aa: CTSSQDVQRGGYNEQFF
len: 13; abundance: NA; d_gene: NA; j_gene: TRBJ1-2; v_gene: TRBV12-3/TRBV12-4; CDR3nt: TGTGCCAGCAGTTTCGCGCAGGGCTTTGGCTACACCTTC; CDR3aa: CASSFAQGFGYTF
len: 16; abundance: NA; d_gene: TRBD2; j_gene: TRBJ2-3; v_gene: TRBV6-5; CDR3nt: TGTGCCAGCAGTTACTTAGCGGGGGCTAGCACAGATACGCAGTATTTT; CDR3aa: CASSYLAGASTDTQYF
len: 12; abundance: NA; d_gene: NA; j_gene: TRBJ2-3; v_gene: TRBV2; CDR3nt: TGTGCCAGCAGTGGCATAGCGGATACGCAGTATTTT; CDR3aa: CASSGIADTQYF
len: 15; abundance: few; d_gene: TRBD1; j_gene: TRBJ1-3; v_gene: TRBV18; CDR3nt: TGTGCCAGCTCACCGACGACAGGGACTGGAAACACCATATATTTT; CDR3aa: CASSPTTGTGNTIYF
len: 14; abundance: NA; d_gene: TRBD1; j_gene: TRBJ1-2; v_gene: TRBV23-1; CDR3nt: TGCGCCAGGAAAGGTTTAGGGGGCAGATATGGCTACACCTTC; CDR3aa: CARKGLGGRYGYTF
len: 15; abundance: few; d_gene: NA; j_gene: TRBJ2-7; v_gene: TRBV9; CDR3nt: TGTGCCAGCAGCGTAGGGGCCAGGGCAGGGTACGAGCAGTACTTC; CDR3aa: CASSVGARAGYEQYF
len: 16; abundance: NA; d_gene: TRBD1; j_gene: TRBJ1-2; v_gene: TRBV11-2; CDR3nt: TGTGCCAGCAGCATGGGACAGGGAGGCGAAGACTATGGCTACACCTTC; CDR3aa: CASSMGQGGEDYGYTF
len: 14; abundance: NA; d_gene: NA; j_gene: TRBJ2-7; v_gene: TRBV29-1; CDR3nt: TGCAGCGTTGAGACCGGGGGGCACTCCTACGAGCAGTACTTC; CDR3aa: CSVETGGHSYEQYF
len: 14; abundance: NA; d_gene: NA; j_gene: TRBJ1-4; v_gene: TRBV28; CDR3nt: TGTGCCAGCAGTCACAGGTCTTCGCTAACAAAACTGTTTTTT; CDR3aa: CASSHRSSLTKLFF
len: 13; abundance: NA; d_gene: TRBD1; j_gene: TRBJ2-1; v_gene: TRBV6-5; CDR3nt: TGTGCCAGCAGTTACTCAGGGGGCGGTGAGCAGTTCTTC; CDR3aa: CASSYSGGGEQFF
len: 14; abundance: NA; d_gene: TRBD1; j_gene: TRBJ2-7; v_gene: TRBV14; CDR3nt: TGTGCCAGCAGCCGGGGACAGGGTGCGTACGAGCAGTACTTC; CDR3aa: CASSRGQGAYEQYF
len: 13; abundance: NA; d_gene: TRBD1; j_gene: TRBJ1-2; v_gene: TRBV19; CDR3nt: TGTGCCAGTAGTGTTTTCGACAGGGGCGGCTACACCTTC; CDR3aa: CASSVFDRGGYTF
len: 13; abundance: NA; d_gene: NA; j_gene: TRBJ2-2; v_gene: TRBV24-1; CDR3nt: TGTGCCACCAACTCCGGGAGTCTCGGGGAGCTGTTTTTT; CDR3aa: CATNSGSLGELFF
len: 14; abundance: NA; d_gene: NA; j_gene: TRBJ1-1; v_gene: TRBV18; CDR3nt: TGTGCCAGCTCACGGGGGCAGCCGAACACTGAAGCTTTCTTT; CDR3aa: CASSRGQPNTEAFF
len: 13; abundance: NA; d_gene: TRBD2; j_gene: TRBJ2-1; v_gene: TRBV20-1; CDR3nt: TGCAGTGCTAGTTCTGGGAGGGACAATGAGCAGTTCTTC; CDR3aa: CSASSGRDNEQFF
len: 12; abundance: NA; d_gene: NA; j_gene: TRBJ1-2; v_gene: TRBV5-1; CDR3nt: TGCGCCAGCAGCCCGGCCGGAGATGGCTACACCTTC; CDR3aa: CASSPAGDGYTF
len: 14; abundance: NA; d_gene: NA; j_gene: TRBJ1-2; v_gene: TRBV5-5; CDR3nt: TGTGCCAGCAGCTTGGGGTCACAGTTCTATGGCTACACCTTC; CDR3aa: CASSLGSQFYGYTF
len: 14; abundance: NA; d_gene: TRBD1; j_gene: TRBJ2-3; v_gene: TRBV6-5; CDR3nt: TGTGCCAGCACCGACAGGGGACCCACGGGGACGCAGTATTTT; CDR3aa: CASTDRGPTGTQYF
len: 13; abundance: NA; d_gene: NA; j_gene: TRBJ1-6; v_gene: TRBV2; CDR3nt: TGTGCCAGCAGGGAGACGCAGAATTCACCCCTCCACTTT; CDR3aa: CASRETQNSPLHF
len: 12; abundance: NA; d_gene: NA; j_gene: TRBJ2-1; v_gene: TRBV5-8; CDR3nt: TGTGCCAGCAGCCGGGACTGGGAGGAGCAGTTCTTC; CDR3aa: CASSRDWEEQFF
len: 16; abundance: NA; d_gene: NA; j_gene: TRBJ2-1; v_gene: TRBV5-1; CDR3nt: TGCGCCAGCAGCTTCGGACAGTCGAGCTCCTACAATGAGCAGTTCTTC; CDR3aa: CASSFGQSSSYNEQFF
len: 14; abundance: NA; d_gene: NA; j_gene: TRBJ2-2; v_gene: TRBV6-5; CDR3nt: TGTGCCACCACAGGGCGTGGAGGCACCGGGGAGCTGTTTTTT; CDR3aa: CATTGRGGTGELFF
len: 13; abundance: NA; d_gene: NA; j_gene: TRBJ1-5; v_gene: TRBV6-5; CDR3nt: TGTGCCAGCTCAGCACAGAGAGGGCAGCCCCAGCATTTT; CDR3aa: CASSAQRGQPQHF
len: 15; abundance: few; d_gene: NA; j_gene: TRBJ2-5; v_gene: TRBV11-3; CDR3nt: TGTGCCAGCAGCTTAGCACCCGACAGCCAAGAGACCCAGTACTTC; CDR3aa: CASSLAPDSQETQYF
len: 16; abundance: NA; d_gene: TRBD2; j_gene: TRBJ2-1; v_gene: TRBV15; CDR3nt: TGTGCCACCAGCAGAGTAACTAGCGGGGTGTACAATGAGCAGTTCTTC; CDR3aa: CATSRVTSGVYNEQFF
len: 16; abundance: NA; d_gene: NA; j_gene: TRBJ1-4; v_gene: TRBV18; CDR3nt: TGTGCCAGCTCACCATACCGACAGAAGGCTAATGAAAAACTGTTTTTT; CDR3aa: CASSPYRQKANEKLFF
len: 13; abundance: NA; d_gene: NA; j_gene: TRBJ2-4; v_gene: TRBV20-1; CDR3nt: TGCAGTGCTAATGACCACAGTAAAAACATTCAGTACTTC; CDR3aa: CSANDHSKNIQYF
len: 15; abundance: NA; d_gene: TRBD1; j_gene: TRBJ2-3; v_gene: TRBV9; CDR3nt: TGTGCCAGCAGCGCACGGACAGGGGGCACAGATACGCAGTATTTT; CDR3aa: CASSARTGGTDTQYF
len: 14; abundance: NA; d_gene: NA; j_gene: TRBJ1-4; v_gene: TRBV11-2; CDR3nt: TGTGCCAGCAGCTTAGATGAACCCGGGGGAAAACTGTTTTTT; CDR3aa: CASSLDEPGGKLFF
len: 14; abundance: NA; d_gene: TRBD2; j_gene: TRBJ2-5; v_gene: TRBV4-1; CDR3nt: TGCGCCAGCAGCTTAGCGGGGGGGCCGGAGACCCAGTACTTC; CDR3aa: CASSLAGGPETQYF
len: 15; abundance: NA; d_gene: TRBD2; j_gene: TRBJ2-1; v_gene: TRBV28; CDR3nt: TGTGCCAGCAATCGGTGGACTAGCGAATACAATGAGCAGTTCTTC; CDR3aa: CASNRWTSEYNEQFF